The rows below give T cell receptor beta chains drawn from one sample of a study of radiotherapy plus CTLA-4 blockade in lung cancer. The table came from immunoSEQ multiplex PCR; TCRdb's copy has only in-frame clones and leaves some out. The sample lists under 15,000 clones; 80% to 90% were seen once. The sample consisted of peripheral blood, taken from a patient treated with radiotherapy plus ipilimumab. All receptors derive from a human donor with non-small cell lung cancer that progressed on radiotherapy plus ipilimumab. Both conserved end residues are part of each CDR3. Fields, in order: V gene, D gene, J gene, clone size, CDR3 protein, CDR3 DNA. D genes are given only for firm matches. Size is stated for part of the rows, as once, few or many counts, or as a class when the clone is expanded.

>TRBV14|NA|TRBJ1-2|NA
CASSQNRGASSSYGYTF
TGTGCCAGCAGCCAAAATAGAGGGGCCAGCTCCTCCTATGGCTACACCTTC
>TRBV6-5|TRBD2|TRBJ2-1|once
CASSTSGGPNEQFF
TGTGCCAGCAGTACTAGCGGGGGGCCGAATGAGCAGTTCTTC
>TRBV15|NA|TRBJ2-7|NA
CATSRDRMYEQYF
TGTGCCACCAGCAGAGATCGGATGTACGAGCAGTACTTC
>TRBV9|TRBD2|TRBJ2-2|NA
CASSSTSGLAGGWTGELFF
TGTGCCAGCAGCTCCACTTCGGGACTAGCGGGGGGGTGGACCGGGGAGCTGTTTTTT
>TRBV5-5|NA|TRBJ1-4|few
CASSLLGNEKLFF
TGTGCCAGCAGCTTGTTGGGAAATGAAAAACTGTTTTTT
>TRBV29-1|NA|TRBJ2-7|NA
CSVGAGEDYEQYF
TGCAGCGTTGGGGCAGGGGAAGACTACGAGCAGTACTTC
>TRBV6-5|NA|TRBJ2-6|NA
CASSYSAYSGANVLTF
TGTGCCAGCAGTTACTCGGCATACTCTGGGGCCAACGTCCTGACTTTC
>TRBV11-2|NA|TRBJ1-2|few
CASSLRGGWNYGYTF
TGTGCCAGCAGCCTTAGGGGGGGCTGGAACTATGGCTACACCTTC
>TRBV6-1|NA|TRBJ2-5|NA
CASSEVRSRQETQYF
TGTGCCAGCAGTGAAGTCAGGTCTCGGCAAGAGACCCAGTACTTC
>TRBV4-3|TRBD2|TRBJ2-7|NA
CASSPWTSSGVEQYF
TGCGCCAGCAGCCCTTGGACTAGCTCGGGGGTTGAGCAGTACTTC
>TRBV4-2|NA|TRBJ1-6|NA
CASSQGEMSPLHF
TGTGCCAGCAGCCAAGGGGAGATGTCACCCCTCCACTTT
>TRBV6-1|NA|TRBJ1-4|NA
CASSGRGGATNEKLFF
TGTGCCAGCAGTGGCCGGGGGGGCGCAACTAATGAAAAACTGTTTTTT
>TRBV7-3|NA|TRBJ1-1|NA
CASSWGPETEAFF
TGTGCCAGCAGCTGGGGGCCCGAGACTGAAGCTTTCTTT
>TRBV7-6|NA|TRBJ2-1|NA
CASSLLAGVSGNEQFF
TGTGCCAGCAGCCTCTTGGCCGGGGTTTCAGGCAATGAGCAGTTCTTC
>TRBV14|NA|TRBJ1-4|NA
CASSQDSAGRLRF
TGTGCCAGCAGCCAAGATTCCGCAGGTCGGTTAAGATTT
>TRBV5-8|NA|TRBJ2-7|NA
CAARRATSYEQYF
TGTGCCGCCCGAAGGGCCACCTCCTACGAGCAGTACTTC
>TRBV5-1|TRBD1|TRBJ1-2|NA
CASSLRPGLGAPGQASGYTF
TGCGCCAGCAGCTTGAGGCCCGGTTTGGGGGCACCGGGACAGGCATCTGGCTACACCTTC
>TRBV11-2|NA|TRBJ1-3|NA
CASKDGGDVRLGNTIYF
TGTGCCAGCAAGGACGGGGGCGACGTGAGGTTGGGAAACACCATATATTTT
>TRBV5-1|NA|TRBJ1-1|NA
CASSSQDLNTEAFF
TGCGCCAGCAGCTCCCAGGATTTGAACACTGAAGCTTTCTTT
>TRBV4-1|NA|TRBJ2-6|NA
CASSERFEPQSRANVLTF
TGCGCCAGCAGCGAACGGTTCGAACCACAAAGTCGGGCCAACGTCCTGACTTTC
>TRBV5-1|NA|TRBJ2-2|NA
CASSAGQPSANTGELFF
TGCGCCAGCAGCGCGGGACAACCATCCGCGAACACCGGGGAGCTGTTTTTT
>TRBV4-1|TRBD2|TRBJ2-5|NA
CASSRYLGPNRGGQETQYF
TGCGCCAGCAGCCGCTACCTTGGCCCGAACCGGGGGGGTCAAGAGACCCAGTACTTC
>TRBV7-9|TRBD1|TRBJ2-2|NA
CASSLGQTTGELFF
TGTGCCAGCAGCCTGGGACAGACAACCGGGGAGCTGTTTTTT
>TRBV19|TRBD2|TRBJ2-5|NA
CASSILAGGQETQYF
TGTGCCAGTAGTATCCTAGCGGGGGGCCAAGAGACCCAGTACTTC
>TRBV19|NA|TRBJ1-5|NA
CASSTTWNRNQPQHF
TGTGCCAGTAGTACGACTTGGAATCGCAATCAGCCCCAGCATTTT
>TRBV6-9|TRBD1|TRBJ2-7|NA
CASSKGQGNYEQYF
TGTGCCAGCAGTAAGGGACAGGGAAACTACGAGCAGTACTTC
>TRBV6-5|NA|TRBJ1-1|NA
CASSKSGHTNTEAFF
TGTGCCAGCAGTAAATCGGGACATACGAACACTGAAGCTTTCTTT
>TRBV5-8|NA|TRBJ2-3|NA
CASSLDYSRTDTQYF
TGTGCCAGCAGCTTGGATTATTCTCGCACAGATACGCAGTATTTT
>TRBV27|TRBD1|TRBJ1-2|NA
CASSLGTGIYGYTF
TGTGCCAGCAGTTTAGGGACAGGGATCTATGGCTACACCTTC
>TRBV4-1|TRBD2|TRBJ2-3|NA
CASSLGLAVGGSTDTQYF
TGCGCCAGCAGCCTAGGACTAGCGGTCGGAGGGAGCACAGATACGCAGTATTTT
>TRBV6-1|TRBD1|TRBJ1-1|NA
CASRESRGQANTEAFF
TGTGCCAGCAGAGAAAGTCGGGGACAGGCGAACACTGAAGCTTTCTTT
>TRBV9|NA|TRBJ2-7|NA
CASTPGAITSYEQYF
TGTGCCAGCACCCCCGGGGCCATAACCTCCTACGAGCAGTACTTC
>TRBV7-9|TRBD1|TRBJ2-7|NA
CASSQPPGQGHEQYF
TGTGCCAGCAGCCAACCCCCGGGACAGGGTCACGAGCAGTACTTC
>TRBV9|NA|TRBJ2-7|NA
CASSFRETYEQYF
TGTGCCAGCAGCTTCCGGGAGACCTACGAGCAGTACTTC
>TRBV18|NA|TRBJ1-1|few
CASSPRDIGGGNTEAFF
TGTGCCAGCTCACCACGGGACATCGGGGGGGGAAACACTGAAGCTTTCTTT
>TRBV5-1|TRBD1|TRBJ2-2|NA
CASAGTGNTGELFF
TGCGCCAGTGCCGGGACAGGAAACACCGGGGAGCTGTTTTTT
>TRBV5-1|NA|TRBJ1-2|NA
CASSLNGNYGYTF
TGCGCCAGCAGCTTGAACGGCAACTATGGCTACACCTTC
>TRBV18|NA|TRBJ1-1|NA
CASSSDSSMNTEAFF
TGTGCCAGCTCTAGCGACAGTTCTATGAACACTGAAGCTTTCTTT
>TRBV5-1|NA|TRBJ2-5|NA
CASSWPGEETQYF
TGCGCCAGCAGCTGGCCAGGGGAAGAGACCCAGTACTTC
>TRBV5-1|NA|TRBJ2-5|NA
CASSFEGLGETQYF
TGCGCCAGCAGCTTTGAGGGTCTTGGGGAGACCCAGTACTTC
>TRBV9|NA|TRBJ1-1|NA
CASSPRGVNTEAFF
TGTGCCAGCAGCCCCCGAGGGGTGAACACTGAAGCTTTCTTT
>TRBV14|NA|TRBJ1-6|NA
CASSPTWQGPPWGSPLHF
TGTGCCAGCAGCCCCACTTGGCAGGGACCCCCTTGGGGTTCACCCCTCCACTTT
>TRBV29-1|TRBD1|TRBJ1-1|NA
CSSGGRGPMNTEAFF
TGCAGCTCGGGGGGCAGGGGGCCCATGAACACTGAAGCTTTCTTT
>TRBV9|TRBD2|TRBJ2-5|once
CASSRGGAQETQYF
TGTGCCAGCAGCCGCGGGGGGGCCCAAGAGACCCAGTACTTC
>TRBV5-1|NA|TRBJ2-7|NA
CASSLAASYEQYF
TGCGCCAGCAGCTTGGCCGCCAGTTACGAGCAGTACTTC
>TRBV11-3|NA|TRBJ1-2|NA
CASSLIRWGAKGYTF
TGTGCCAGCAGCTTGATTCGGTGGGGTGCGAAGGGCTACACCTTC
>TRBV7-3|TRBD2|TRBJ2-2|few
CASSFGTSGGTGELFF
TGTGCCAGCAGCTTCGGGACTAGCGGGGGGACCGGGGAGCTGTTTTTT
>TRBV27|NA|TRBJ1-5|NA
CASSERRGGNQPQHF
TGTGCCAGCAGTGAACGCAGGGGAGGGAATCAGCCCCAGCATTTT
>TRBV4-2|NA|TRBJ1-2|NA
CASSQERVGHGYTF
TGTGCCAGCAGCCAAGAAAGGGTAGGGCATGGCTACACCTTC
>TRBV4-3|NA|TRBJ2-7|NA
CASSHEYRNSYEQYF
TGCGCCAGCAGCCATGAATACAGGAACTCCTACGAGCAGTACTTC
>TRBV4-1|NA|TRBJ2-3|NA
CASSQLGASTDTQYF
TGCGCCAGCAGCCAGCTAGGAGCGAGCACAGATACGCAGTATTTT
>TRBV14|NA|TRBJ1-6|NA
CASSQDTLFRSNSPLHF
TGTGCCAGCAGCCAAGATACTCTCTTCAGGAGTAATTCACCCCTCCACTTT
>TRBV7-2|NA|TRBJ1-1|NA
CASSLVRWAPGTEAFF
TGTGCCAGCAGCTTAGTTCGCTGGGCTCCGGGCACTGAAGCTTTCTTT
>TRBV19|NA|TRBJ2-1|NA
CASSTWLSSYNEQFF
TGTGCCAGTAGTACGTGGTTGAGCTCCTACAATGAGCAGTTCTTC
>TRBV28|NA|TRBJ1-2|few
CASSLAQAYGYTF
TGTGCCAGCAGTTTAGCACAGGCCTATGGCTACACCTTC
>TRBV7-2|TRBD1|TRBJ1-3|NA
CASSSGQGPGNTIYF
TGTGCCAGCAGCTCCGGACAGGGGCCTGGAAACACCATATATTTT
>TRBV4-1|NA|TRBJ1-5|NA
CASSQEGGGQRSNQPQHF
TGCGCCAGCAGCCAAGAAGGGGGGGGACAAAGAAGCAATCAGCCCCAGCATTTT
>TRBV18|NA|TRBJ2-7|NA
CASSPDSATYEQYF
TGTGCCAGCTCACCGGACAGTGCTACCTACGAGCAGTACTTC
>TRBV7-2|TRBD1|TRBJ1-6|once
CASSPDRVASPLHF
TGTGCCAGCAGCCCCGACAGGGTAGCTTCACCCCTCCACTTT
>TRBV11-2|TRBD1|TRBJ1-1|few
CASSESQGRGAFF
TGTGCCAGCAGCGAATCACAGGGGCGGGGAGCTTTCTTT